These T cell receptor beta chains were read from a single sample in a study of T cell responses to AZD1222 COVID-19 vaccine. Sequenced by immunoSEQ multiplex PCR; TCRdb stores in-frame clones only, minus some. The data contain roughly 120,000 clones, roughly 87% of them singletons. Sequences were derived from peripheral blood, sampled on day 0 of AZD1222 vaccination. The source is an adult in good health. The CDR3 runs from the conserved cysteine through the conserved F or W. Each record gives: D gene, J gene, clone size, V gene, CDR3 DNA, CDR3 protein. The D gene is left open where the match is weak. The size of a clone is reported for some rows only, either as once, few or many, or as a class for expanded clones.

D: .
J: TRBJ1-5
size: .
V: TRBV28
DNA: TGTGCCAGCAGTTTACACCCATTTCGGGGTCAGCCCCAGCATTTT
CDR3: CASSLHPFRGQPQHF

D: .
J: TRBJ2-3
size: .
V: TRBV4-1
DNA: TGCGCCAGCAGCGTAGGGCCAGCGGTTAGCACAGATACGCAGTATTTT
CDR3: CASSVGPAVSTDTQYF

D: TRBD1
J: TRBJ1-5
size: once
V: TRBV10-1
DNA: TGCGCCAGCAGTGATGGACAGGGGGGGAATCAGCCCCAGCATTTT
CDR3: CASSDGQGGNQPQHF

D: .
J: TRBJ1-4
size: .
V: TRBV6-6
DNA: TGTGCCAGCACCGACCCTACTCGCGGGAATGAAAAACTGTTTTTT
CDR3: CASTDPTRGNEKLFF

D: .
J: TRBJ1-1
size: .
V: TRBV24-1
DNA: TGTGCCACCAGTGTAGGGGGAAACACTGAAGCTTTCTTT
CDR3: CATSVGGNTEAFF

D: .
J: TRBJ1-5
size: .
V: TRBV28
DNA: TGTGCCAGCAGTTTATTTTCAGGGTTTTATAGCAATCAGCCCCAGCATTTT
CDR3: CASSLFSGFYSNQPQHF

D: .
J: TRBJ1-1
size: .
V: TRBV14
DNA: TGTGCCAGCAGCCAAGCGGCAGGGATGAACACTGAAGCTTTCTTT
CDR3: CASSQAAGMNTEAFF

D: .
J: TRBJ1-1
size: once
V: TRBV27
DNA: TGTGCCAGCAGTTTAAGAGGGCAGTTCGAAGCTTTCTTT
CDR3: CASSLRGQFEAFF

D: .
J: TRBJ2-2
size: .
V: TRBV28
DNA: TGTGCCAGCAGGTCGGGACAGAACACCGGGGAGCTGTTTTTT
CDR3: CASRSGQNTGELFF

D: .
J: TRBJ1-4
size: once
V: TRBV30
DNA: TGTGCCTGGAGTGTTTCCGGGACCTTTAATGAAAAACTGTTTTTT
CDR3: CAWSVSGTFNEKLFF

D: .
J: TRBJ2-7
size: .
V: TRBV6-5
DNA: TGTGCCAGCAGTTCGGGCCCCGACTCCTACGAGCAGTACTTC
CDR3: CASSSGPDSYEQYF

D: .
J: TRBJ2-2
size: .
V: TRBV5-8
DNA: TGTGCCAGCAGCTCGGGACTTTTGAACACCGGGGAGCTGTTTTTT
CDR3: CASSSGLLNTGELFF

D: TRBD1
J: TRBJ1-1
size: .
V: TRBV12-5
DNA: TGCGCTAGTGGTTCGACAGGGAGTAGCACTGAAGCTTTCTTT
CDR3: CASGSTGSSTEAFF

D: .
J: TRBJ1-5
size: .
V: TRBV6-1
DNA: TGTGCCAGCAGTGAAAAGGGCGGGCAGCCCCAGCATTTT
CDR3: CASSEKGGQPQHF

D: TRBD1
J: TRBJ1-5
size: .
V: TRBV19
DNA: TGTGCCAGTAGGACAGGGACCTATAGCAATCAGCCCCAGCATTTT
CDR3: CASRTGTYSNQPQHF

D: .
J: TRBJ1-1
size: .
V: TRBV30
DNA: TGTGCCTGGAGTTTAACAGCGGCTGAAGCTTTCTTT
CDR3: CAWSLTAAEAFF

D: TRBD1
J: TRBJ2-1
size: .
V: TRBV11-2
DNA: TGTGCCAGCAGCTTCCGGGACAGGGGGTTTGGTGAGCAGTTCTTC
CDR3: CASSFRDRGFGEQFF

D: TRBD2
J: TRBJ2-7
size: .
V: TRBV6-5
DNA: TGTGCCAGCAGTCCTCGACTAGCGGGACTTTACGAGCAGTACTTC
CDR3: CASSPRLAGLYEQYF

D: .
J: TRBJ2-1
size: .
V: TRBV2
DNA: TGTGCCAGTTACCATGGAACCCAGTTCTTC
CDR3: CASYHGTQFF

D: .
J: TRBJ1-5
size: .
V: TRBV6-5
DNA: TGTGCCAGCAGCTTGATAGGGGGTTGGAATCAGCCCCAGCATTTT
CDR3: CASSLIGGWNQPQHF

D: .
J: TRBJ2-7
size: .
V: TRBV3-1/TRBV3-2
DNA: TGTGCCAGCAGCCAAAGGGGGTTTACAGAGTACGAGCAGTACTTC
CDR3: CASSQRGFTEYEQYF

D: TRBD1
J: TRBJ1-2
size: .
V: TRBV2
DNA: TGTGCCAGCAATTTACAGGGGTACTATGGCTACACCTTC
CDR3: CASNLQGYYGYTF

D: TRBD2
J: TRBJ2-1
size: once
V: TRBV7-2
DNA: TGTGCCAGCAGCTTAGCTGGCGGGAGGTCCTACAATGAGCAGTTCTTC
CDR3: CASSLAGGRSYNEQFF

D: TRBD1
J: TRBJ1-2
size: .
V: TRBV3-1/TRBV3-2
DNA: TGTGCCAGCAGCCCCAACTCGGGACAGGCGGAATATGGCTACACCTTC
CDR3: CASSPNSGQAEYGYTF

D: TRBD1
J: TRBJ1-1
size: .
V: TRBV5-1
DNA: TGCGCCAGCAGCCAGGACAGGGCACAAGCTTTCTTT
CDR3: CASSQDRAQAFF

D: .
J: TRBJ2-1
size: .
V: TRBV10-3
DNA: TGTGCCATCAGTGACCCCGGTTCTTTGGCCTACAATGAGCAGTTCTTC
CDR3: CAISDPGSLAYNEQFF

D: TRBD2
J: TRBJ2-2
size: .
V: TRBV28
DNA: TGTGCCAGCAGTTTAGGCCTAGCGGGAGCAGGCGGGGAGCTGTTTTTT
CDR3: CASSLGLAGAGGELFF

D: TRBD2
J: TRBJ2-1
size: .
V: TRBV5-4
DNA: TGTGCCAGCAGTCGGACTAGCGGGGGCTACAATGAGCAGTTCTTC
CDR3: CASSRTSGGYNEQFF

D: TRBD2
J: TRBJ2-1
size: .
V: TRBV3-1/TRBV3-2
DNA: TGTGCCAGCAGCCAAGATTGGGGACTAGCCGCTGCTGAGCAGTTCTTC
CDR3: CASSQDWGLAAAEQFF

D: .
J: TRBJ2-2
size: .
V: TRBV20-1
DNA: TGCAGTGCTAGTCAGGGGGGCATCGGGGAGCTGTTTTTT
CDR3: CSASQGGIGELFF

D: .
J: TRBJ1-3
size: .
V: TRBV2
DNA: TGTGCCAGCAGTGAACAGGGTCAAGGAAACACCATATATTTT
CDR3: CASSEQGQGNTIYF

D: .
J: TRBJ1-1
size: few
V: TRBV10-3
DNA: TGTGCCATCAGTACCTCGGGGATGAACACTGAAGCTTTCTTT
CDR3: CAISTSGMNTEAFF

D: .
J: TRBJ1-2
size: .
V: TRBV29-1
DNA: TGCAGCGTTGGGCCAAGGGCGGGCTATGGCTACACCTTC
CDR3: CSVGPRAGYGYTF

D: .
J: TRBJ1-3
size: .
V: TRBV6-1
DNA: TGTGCCAGCAGTGAAGCGCAAGGAGCTGGAAACACCATATATTTT
CDR3: CASSEAQGAGNTIYF

D: TRBD1
J: TRBJ1-2
size: once
V: TRBV7-8
DNA: TGTGCCAGCAGCCCAGCCGGACAGGACTATGGCTACACCTTC
CDR3: CASSPAGQDYGYTF

D: .
J: TRBJ2-7
size: once
V: TRBV28
DNA: TGTGCCAGCAGTTTCGGATGGGTTTCAGGGTACGAGCAGTACTTC
CDR3: CASSFGWVSGYEQYF

D: .
J: TRBJ2-7
size: .
V: TRBV3-1/TRBV3-2
DNA: TGTGCCAGCAGCCGTGGCGGGACCTACGAGCAGTACTTC
CDR3: CASSRGGTYEQYF

D: .
J: TRBJ1-2
size: .
V: TRBV12-3/TRBV12-4
DNA: TGTGCCAGCAGCGGGACGGCGGGAGGCTACACCTTC
CDR3: CASSGTAGGYTF

D: TRBD1
J: TRBJ1-5
size: .
V: TRBV4-2
DNA: TGTGCCAGCAGCCCCAGGGGGAACGAGAAGCCCCAGCATTTT
CDR3: CASSPRGNEKPQHF

D: TRBD2
J: TRBJ2-3
size: .
V: TRBV27
DNA: TGTGCCAGCAGGAGACTAGCGGGGGGCGATACGCAGTATTTT
CDR3: CASRRLAGGDTQYF

D: .
J: TRBJ1-2
size: .
V: TRBV6-5
DNA: TGTGCCAGCAGTTACTCGCCAGGGACGTATGGCTACACCTTC
CDR3: CASSYSPGTYGYTF

D: TRBD2
J: TRBJ2-3
size: .
V: TRBV28
DNA: TGTGCCAGCGGCGCGGGGGGGCCGGCCGATACGCAGTATTTT
CDR3: CASGAGGPADTQYF

D: .
J: TRBJ1-6
size: .
V: TRBV6-5
DNA: TGTGCCAGCAGTTACTCGACCAGCAGGCCCCTCCACTTT
CDR3: CASSYSTSRPLHF

D: .
J: TRBJ1-6
size: .
V: TRBV13
DNA: TGTGCCAGCAGCTTAAGGGGGGAAGGCTCCTATAATTCACCCCTCCACTTT
CDR3: CASSLRGEGSYNSPLHF

D: .
J: TRBJ2-7
size: .
V: TRBV28
DNA: TGTGCCAGCAGTTTAGCCCCCGCTTGGACGTACTTC
CDR3: CASSLAPAWTYF

D: .
J: TRBJ2-2
size: .
V: TRBV2
DNA: TGTGCCAGCAGTGAATCGGAGCTGTTTTTT
CDR3: CASSESELFF

D: TRBD2
J: TRBJ2-7
size: .
V: TRBV28
DNA: TGTGCCAGCAGCTCTCAATCTAGCGGGGACAACGAGCAGTACTTC
CDR3: CASSSQSSGDNEQYF

D: .
J: TRBJ1-5
size: .
V: TRBV28
DNA: TGTGCCAGCAACAGGCCCAATCAGCCCCAGCATTTT
CDR3: CASNRPNQPQHF

D: .
J: TRBJ1-2
size: .
V: TRBV28
DNA: TGTGCCAGCAGTTTCCCGATGGGGAACTATGGCTACACCTTC
CDR3: CASSFPMGNYGYTF

D: .
J: TRBJ1-2
size: .
V: TRBV27
DNA: TGTGCCAGCAGTCCCTTCGGAGGGGGAATCTATGGCTACACCTTC
CDR3: CASSPFGGGIYGYTF